At least ten counts were recorded for the clone carrying this T cell receptor beta chain. This specimen comes from a study of blood T cell repertoires in COVID-19. The CDR3 runs to 16 residues. V lost 2 bases and J 5 bases, leaving 16 bases between the germline ends. Per germline, CDR1 MNHEY and CDR2 SVGEGT. Original data processing: Reference gene primers were amplified, and this amplification served to estimate nucleated cell counts. The table came from immunoSEQ multiplex PCR; TCRdb's copy has only in-frame clones and leaves some out. V, J and clone size are taken as reported in that table, and D and trimming were inferred from the DNA itself. The data contain hundreds of thousands of clones, 75% to 90% of them singletons.

This clonotype was sampled from a woman aged 25 to 45 with active or convalescent COVID-19. The chain uses TRBV6-2 or TRBV6-3 and TRBJ2-1; TRBD2 is a possible D gene (6 bases). Sequencing was carried out using peripheral blood. The CDR3: CASSYLAEGLNNEQFF. The CDR3 DNA reads TGTGCCAGCAGTTACCTTGCGGAGGGCCTCAACAATGAGCAGTTCTTC.